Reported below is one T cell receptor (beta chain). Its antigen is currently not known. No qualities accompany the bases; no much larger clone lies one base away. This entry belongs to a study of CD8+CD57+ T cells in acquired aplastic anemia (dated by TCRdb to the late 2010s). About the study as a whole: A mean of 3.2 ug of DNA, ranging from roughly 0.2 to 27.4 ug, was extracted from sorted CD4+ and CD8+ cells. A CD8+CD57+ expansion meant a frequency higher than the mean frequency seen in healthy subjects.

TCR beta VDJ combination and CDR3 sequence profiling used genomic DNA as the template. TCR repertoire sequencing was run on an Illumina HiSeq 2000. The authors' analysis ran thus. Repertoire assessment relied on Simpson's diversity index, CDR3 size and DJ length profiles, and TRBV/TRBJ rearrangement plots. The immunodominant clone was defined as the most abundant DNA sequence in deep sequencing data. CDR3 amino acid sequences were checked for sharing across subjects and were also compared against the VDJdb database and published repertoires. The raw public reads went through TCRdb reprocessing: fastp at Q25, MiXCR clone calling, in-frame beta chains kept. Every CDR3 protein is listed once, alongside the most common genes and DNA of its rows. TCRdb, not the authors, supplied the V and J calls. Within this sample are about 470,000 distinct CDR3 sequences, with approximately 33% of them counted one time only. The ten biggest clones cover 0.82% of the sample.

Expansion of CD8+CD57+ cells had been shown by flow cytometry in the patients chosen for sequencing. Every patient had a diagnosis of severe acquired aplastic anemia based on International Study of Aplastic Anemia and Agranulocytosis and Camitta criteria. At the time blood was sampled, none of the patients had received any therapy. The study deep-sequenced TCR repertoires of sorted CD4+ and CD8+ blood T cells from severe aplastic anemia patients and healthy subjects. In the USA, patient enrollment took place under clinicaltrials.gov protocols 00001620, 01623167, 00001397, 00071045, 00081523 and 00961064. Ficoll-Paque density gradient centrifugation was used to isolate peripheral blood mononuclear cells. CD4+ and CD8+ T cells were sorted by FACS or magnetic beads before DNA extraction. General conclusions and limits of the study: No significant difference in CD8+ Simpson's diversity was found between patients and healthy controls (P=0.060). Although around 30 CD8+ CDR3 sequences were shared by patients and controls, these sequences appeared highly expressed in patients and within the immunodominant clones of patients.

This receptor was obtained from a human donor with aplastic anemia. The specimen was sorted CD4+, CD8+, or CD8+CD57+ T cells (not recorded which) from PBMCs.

For the CDR3, the sequence is CASSALGGTGSSYEQYF. The nucleotide sequence is given as TGTGCCAGCAGCGCACTAGGGGGGACAGGGAGCTCCTACGAGCAGTACTTC. The chain employs TRBV2 and TRBJ2-7, and 9 bases in between align with TRBD1. The CDR3, cysteine through phenylalanine, is 17 amino acids long. This entry keeps only the CDR3 DNA: 51 bases, framed from base 1. V trim: 6 bases; J trim: 0 bases; unmatched bases: 12. CDR1 and CDR2, looked up from the germline V gene, are SNHLY and FYNNEI.